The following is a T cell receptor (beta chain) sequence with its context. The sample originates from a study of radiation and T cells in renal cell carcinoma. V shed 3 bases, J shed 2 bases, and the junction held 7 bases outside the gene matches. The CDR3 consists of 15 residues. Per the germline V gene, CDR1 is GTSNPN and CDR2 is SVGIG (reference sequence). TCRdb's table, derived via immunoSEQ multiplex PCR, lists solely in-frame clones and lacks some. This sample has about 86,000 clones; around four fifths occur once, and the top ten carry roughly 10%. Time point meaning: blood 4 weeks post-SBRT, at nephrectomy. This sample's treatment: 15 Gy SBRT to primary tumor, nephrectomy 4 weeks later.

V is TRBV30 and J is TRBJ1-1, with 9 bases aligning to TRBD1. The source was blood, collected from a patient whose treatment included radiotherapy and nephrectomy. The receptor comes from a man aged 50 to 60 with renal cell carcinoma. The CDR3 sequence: CAWRDGTGGNTEAFF. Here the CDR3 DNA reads TGTGCCTGGAGGGACGGAACAGGGGGCAACACTGAAGCTTTCTTT.